This paragraph reports one T cell receptor beta chain. What antigen it recognizes has not been identified. Nothing much larger sits one base from this clone, and base qualities are not available. Ends trimmed: V by 3 bases, J by 5 bases; bases unmatched to a gene: 7. From cysteine to phenylalanine, the CDR3 is 15 amino acids long. Of all the DNA, just the CDR3 is kept, 45 bases in frame from base 1. The germline V gene sets CDR1 to SGDLS and CDR2 to YYNGEE. The collaborating institutions used their own protocols to collect whole blood in K2EDTA tubes. For TCRbeta analysis, collaborator samples were shipped as frozen whole blood, as isolated PBMCs, or as DNA extracted from either sample type. TCRbeta CDR3 regions were amplified from genomic DNA by means of the immunoSEQ Assay, a bias-controlled multiplex PCR. For the original study's pipeline: Nucleated cell counts per sample were estimated from amplification of reference gene primers within the assay. To quantify the absolute abundance of each unique TCRbeta CDR3 rearrangement, sequence reads were collapsed and filtered. For each sample, productive Simpson clonality was calculated by taking the square root of Simpson's diversity index across productive rearrangements. TCRdb obtained this table from immuneACCESS and retained in-frame rearrangements with V and J assigned. These tables miss some clones; where compared with another copy, unresolved V genes account for less than half of the shortfall, and the remainder is unexplained. The V and J calls and clone size were taken over from that table, and D and trimming were inferred from the DNA. The sample has fewer than 50,000 clones on record, about 86% of them singletons. The leading ten clones occupy around 42% of the sample.

The data were taken from a study of blood T cell repertoires in COVID-19 (dated by TCRdb to 2019 to 2021). Study-wide context: Samples covering the acute and convalescent phases of COVID-19 were provided by collaborators in the United States, Italy and Spain. The material from the prospective study consisted of cDNA or gDNA derived from T cells, B-cell-depleted T cells, or PBMCs. Subjects who had been exposed to COVID-19, were actively infected with it, or had recovered from it provided the deeply sampled blood TCRbeta repertoires that made up the dataset. The repertoires were released in a freely available public database meant as a resource for research on the immune response to SARS-CoV-2. Samples came from the ongoing ImmuneRACE study (first 160 participants) plus 1,254 subjects from 6 global collaborators. A de-identified subject ID, COVID-19 status, age in years and sex were almost always included in the sample metadata. Where available, HLA class I and class II types were obtained from metadata supplied by the sample provider rather than from assay-based typing.

Points the paper makes about the study in general: The amount of clinical and demographic metadata varied by source and participant and was provided uncurated.

Material for sequencing was peripheral blood. The chain employs TRBV9 and TRBJ2-5, with 10 bases matching TRBD2. The TCR originated in a woman at least 80 years old with active or convalescent COVID-19. The bases are TGTGCCAGCAGCGCTTCGTCGGGACTAGCGGAGACCCAGTACTTC. Its coded protein is CASSASSGLAETQYF.